These 20 T cell receptor beta chains were sequenced from one sample in a study of blood T cells in healthy people across ages. With a J-beta primer mix and a sample-barcoded 5' primer, a second PCR ran about 6 to 11 cycles. Via MiXCR, TCRdb re-called the 5' RACE reads, giving one row per CDR3 protein. This table holds 580,000 or so distinct CDR3 sequences, more than 45% found once. The specimen sequenced was blood. Receptors were obtained from a man of 80 years or more in good health.

The V call is TRBV5-7, the J call TRBJ2-1; D is possibly TRBD2 (6 bases). TRBV5-7 is designated an ORF whose function remains uncertain. Deletions cut 4 bases from V and 0 bases from J, with 14 bases between. The CDR3 runs to 16 residues. The CDR3 sequence: CASSGGAVPSYNEQFF. In nucleotides, the CDR3 is TGTGCCAGCAGCGGCGGGGCAGTACCCTCCTACAATGAGCAGTTCTTC.

V usage is TRBV4-3 and J usage is TRBJ2-4; 7 nucleotides match TRBD1. Germline V gene sequence: CDR1 LGHNA, CDR2 YSLEER. This CDR3 comprises 16 residues. Trimming at V came to 4 bases and at J to 9 bases, leaving 15 bases not matched to a gene. The DNA for the CDR3 is TGCGCCAGCAGCCCCCTCCTCGGGACAGTAATGAGCATTCAGTACTTC. Protein sequence: CASSPLLGTVMSIQYF.

This clonotype appeared once. The junction departs from the called germline gene at one end, perhaps through a read error. The chain is built from TRBV7-2 and TRBJ2-1, with 8 bases fitting TRBD1. In germline, CDR1 is SGHTA, CDR2 FQGNSA. CDR3 length: 16 residues. The CDR3 sequence is CASSITGTGSYNGQFF. The CDR3, as DNA: TGTGCCAGCAGCATCACCGGGACAGGCTCCTACAATGGGCAGTTCTTC. The complete variable domain, with remaining parts taken from reference TRBV7-2 and TRBJ2-1, reads GAGVSQSPSNKVTEKGKDVELRCDPISGHTALYWYRQSLGQGLEFLIYFQGNSAPDKSGLPSDRFSAERTGGSVSTLTIQRTQQEDSAVYLCASSITGTGSYNGQFFGPGTRLTVL.

CDR3 protein: CASSLLPRQREGTQYF. The CDR3 region has the DNA TGCGCCAGCAGCTTGTTGCCGAGACAGAGGGAAGGGACCCAGTACTTC. The chain has TRBV5-1 and TRBJ2-5, with D perhaps assigned TRBD1 or TRBD2 (5 bases each). Germline V CDR1 and CDR2: SGHRS, YFSETQ. Trimming stripped 1 base from V and 7 bases from J, with 20 bases between. The CDR3 contains 16 residues.

The genes are TRBV3-1 and TRBJ2-3, with 7 bases aligning to TRBD1. V dropped 6 bases and J dropped 6; count of bases not matched to a gene: 15. CDR3 length equals 16 residues. Germline CDR1 and CDR2: LGHDT and YNNKEL (reference sequence). In nucleotides, the CDR3 is TGTGCCAGCAGTCTCTTCCGGGACAGCGCTAAGGATACGCAGTATTTT. Translation gives CASSLFRDSAKDTQYF.

The V call is TRBV20-1, the J call TRBJ2-5, with a weak D call TRBD1 (6 bases). The V gene lost 5 bases and the J gene lost 1 base, with 11 bases spanning the gap. There are 13 residues in the CDR3. From germline, CDR1 is DFQATT and CDR2 SNEGSKA (reference sequence). The DNA of the CDR3 is TGCAGTGCTGTTACAGGGATCCAAGAGACCCAGTACTTC. Translating gives CSAVTGIQETQYF.

The J gene is TRBJ1-4, the V gene TRBV7-2, with D possibly being TRBD1 (5 bases). Looked up from germline, CDR1 is SGHTA and CDR2 is FQGNSA. V dropped 3 bases and J dropped 4 bases, with 12 bases sitting between them. This CDR3 spans 15 amino acids. The CDR3 DNA is TGTGCCAGCAGCTTGGTGGCAGGGCGTAATGAAAAACTGTTTTTT. Its protein is CASSLVAGRNEKLFF.

Many counts were recorded for this clonotype. The chain joins TRBV7-2 to TRBJ2-7; 7 bases line up with TRBD2. The CDR3 is 15 amino acids. The germline gives CDR1 SGHTA, CDR2 FQGNSA. V lost 1 base and J lost 3; bases outside the gene matches: 6. The DNA of the CDR3 is TGTGCCAGCAGCTTAGTGGCAGGCGGGGGCTACGAGCAGTACTTC. Translation: CASSLVAGGGYEQYF. Looking up the rest from reference TRBV7-2 and TRBJ2-7 gives the full variable domain: GAGVSQSPSNKVTEKGKDVELRCDPISGHTALYWYRQSLGQGLEFLIYFQGNSAPDKSGLPSDRFSAERTGGSVSTLTIQRTQQEDSAVYLCASSLVAGGGYEQYFGPGTRLTVT.

The CDR3 coding sequence is TGCAGTGCTAGACAAGGGGCGGGGGCGGGTGAGCAGTTCTTC. This encodes CSARQGAGAGEQFF. The genes are TRBV20-1 and TRBJ2-1; possibly TRBD2 for D (7 bases). V lost 2 bases and J 9 bases, leaving 17 bases between the germline ends. Per germline, CDR1 DFQATT and CDR2 SNEGSKA (reference sequence). This CDR3 has 14 amino acids.

V usage is TRBV4-2 and J usage is TRBJ2-7; TRBD2 matches at 7 bases. Germline assignment: CDR1 LGHNA and CDR2 YNFKEQ. With 4 bases clipped from V and 4 bases from J, the junction kept 10 bases outside the gene matches. This CDR3 is built from 15 residues. Here the CDR3 reads CASSPARLAVYEQYF. The CDR3 DNA reads TGTGCCAGCAGCCCGGCGCGTCTAGCGGTTTACGAGCAGTACTTC.

Regarding this clonotype: This could be a read error, since a much larger clone is one nucleotide away. V usage is TRBV6-5 and J usage is TRBJ2-7; possibly TRBD2 for D (5 bases). The germline CDR1 and CDR2 sequences are MNHEY and SVGAGI. CDR3 size: 14 residues. Trimming took 0 bases from V and 7 from J, leaving 13 bases between them. This CDR3 is CASSYSRTYNEQYF. CDR3 nucleotides: TGTGCCAGCAGTTACTCACGGACTTACAATGAGCAGTACTTC.

The chain joins TRBV11-2 to TRBJ2-5; TRBD1 is a possible D gene (6 bases). The germline V and J ends were trimmed by 3 bases and 5 bases, with 22 bases remaining between them. Looked up from germline, CDR1 is SGHAT and CDR2 is FQNNGV. The CDR3 has 17 residues. Here the CDR3 DNA reads TGTGCCAGCAGCTTGAACCCCACAGGGTTGGGTGAGGAGACCCAGTACTTC. Its protein is CASSLNPTGLGEETQYF.

This chain connects TRBV28 to TRBJ1-2; tentatively, D is TRBD1 (5 bases). CDR3 length equals 13 residues. Germline loops: CDR1 MDHEN, CDR2 SYDVKM. Trimming removed 7 bases from V and 2 bases from J, with 11 bases in between. The CDR3 DNA reads as TGTGCCAGCAATACGGGGGGAAACTATGGCTACACCTTC. Translated: CASNTGGNYGYTF.

The sample holds a few counts of this clonotype. The chain recombines TRBV5-1 with TRBJ2-2; 14 bases line up with TRBD2. Trimming at V came to 4 bases and at J to 6 bases, leaving 8 bases not matched to a gene. Germline CDR1 reads SGHRS; CDR2 reads YFSETQ. The CDR3 consists of 17 residues. The CDR3 DNA reads TGCGCCAGCAGCCGGGGACTAGCGGGAGATTTATCCGGGGAGCTGTTTTTT. It specifies CASSRGLAGDLSGELFF.

This chain joins TRBV10-1 and TRBJ1-4; no clear D gene. There are 14 residues in the CDR3. Trimming stripped 8 bases from V and 0 bases from J, with 10 bases between. The germline CDR1 and CDR2 sequences are WNHNN and SYGVQD (reference sequence). CDR3 nucleotides: TGCGCCAGCTGGGTCCCTGCAACTAATGAAAAACTGTTTTTT. Translating gives CASWVPATNEKLFF.

This sequence joins TRBV13 and TRBJ2-1, with 9 bases fitting TRBD2. The CDR3 totals 18 residues. Per germline, CDR1 PRHDT and CDR2 FYEKMQ (reference sequence). J gave up 0 bases and V 2 bases, and 8 bases lay outside the gene matches. For the CDR3, the DNA is TGTGCCAGCAGCTTATCAAGCGGGGGGACCGACTCCTACAATGAGCAGTTCTTC. It encodes CASSLSSGGTDSYNEQFF.

V is TRBV2 and J is TRBJ1-2, with 7 bases aligning to TRBD1. Germline trimming cut 5 bases from V and 2 bases from J; bases unmatched to any gene: 8. Germline CDR1 and CDR2: SNHLY and FYNNEI. The CDR3 spans 15 residues. CDR3 loop: CASSPDRHPNYGYTF. CDR3 in DNA: TGTGCCAGCAGTCCGGACAGGCACCCAAACTATGGCTACACCTTC.

This clonotype was seen a few times. The rearrangement joins TRBV4-3 to TRBJ2-5, with TRBD2 matching 8 bases. Germline loops: CDR1 LGHNA, CDR2 YSLEER. Trimming removed 4 bases from V and 0 bases from J; junction bases left unmatched: 1. The CDR3 is 14 residues long. For the CDR3, the DNA is TGCGCCAGCAGCCGACTAGCGTACCAAGAGACCCAGTACTTC. It encodes CASSRLAYQETQYF.

This clonotype came up a few times. The rearrangement joins TRBV4-1 to TRBJ1-4, with 9 bases identical to TRBD1. Germline CDR1 and CDR2: MGHRA and YSYEKL. This CDR3 contains 15 residues. Germline trimming cut 1 base from V and 8 bases from J; bases unmatched to any gene: 5. The CDR3 spells CASSQAGTGREKLFF. The CDR3 coding sequence is TGCGCCAGCAGCCAAGCCGGGACAGGGAGGGAAAAACTGTTTTTT.

The rearrangement joins TRBV12-3 or TRBV12-4 to TRBJ2-2; 12 bases agree with TRBD2. V gave up 7 bases and J gave up 4 bases; unmatched junction bases: 4. The CDR3 is 15 residues long. For the CDR3, the DNA is TGTGCCAGCATTTCACTAGCGGGGGGCACCGGGGAGCTGTTTTTT. This codes for CASISLAGGTGELFF.